This entry is about one T cell receptor beta chain. This sample stems from a study of regulatory T cells in long-lasting Graves disease. Arm-PCR of CDR3 regions with iRepertoire HTBI primers generated TCR beta libraries. TCRdb independently ran MiXCR on the multiplex PCR reads; one entry per CDR3 protein. There are fewer than 650,000 distinct CDR3 sequences in the sample; around 15% occur only once, and roughly 18% lies in the top ten. As to time point: newly diagnosed GD, antithyroid drugs for less than 3 months. Researchers made the TCR library from RNA that was extracted from PBMCs. Trimming stripped 3 bases from V and 7 bases from J, with 21 bases between. The CDR3 runs 16 residues. The sample also formed part of further work on T cells in Graves' hyperthyroidism and ophthalmopathy.

The chain employs TRBV12-3 or TRBV12-4 and TRBJ1-2, with a weak D call TRBD1 (5 bases). This sequence was found in a woman between 25 and 40 years old with Graves disease. The sequenced sample was peripheral blood mononuclear cells (PBMCs), obtained at new diagnosis, from a patient treated with antithyroid drugs. The CDR3: CASSFRNHDSCGGYTF. CDR3 nucleotide sequence: TGTGCCAGCAGTTTTCGAAATCATGACAGTTGCGGTGGCTACACCTTC.